Ten or more counts support the clone carrying this T cell receptor (beta chain). The target antigen is unknown. The sample is drawn from a study of T cells after posttransplantation cyclophosphamide. Germline V CDR1 and CDR2: LNHDA, SQIVND (reference sequence). The CDR3 runs to 14 residues. The trim removed 5 bases at V and 10 bases at J, leaving 8 bases unmatched. Generated by immunoSEQ multiplex PCR, the TCRdb table keeps only in-frame clones and is missing some. This sample includes more than 10,000 clones with no singletons; its ten biggest clones take up more than 25%. General observations from the study: Recipient CMV seropositivity and CMV reactivation strongly tracked TRB clonality. Later post-transplant blood repertoires were often dominated by donor CD8+ memory clones.

Busulfan-fludarabine conditioning, marrow transplant, and cyclophosphamide on days +3 and +4 were administered. This receptor was identified in a female patient aged 35-55 years who received an allogeneic stem cell transplant from an unrelated donor, was CMV-positive, and had acute GVHD only. These T cells may partly come from the graft donor. The sequencing here drew on PBMCs, taken after allogeneic stem cell transplant with posttransplant cyclophosphamide. The chain links TRBV19 to TRBJ1-4; the match to TRBD1 covers 9 bases. The CDR3 coding sequence is TGTGCCAGTAGTTCGGGACAGGGCTTCGGAAAACTGTTTTTT. It is translated as CASSSGQGFGKLFF.